This T cell receptor (beta chain) was recorded in a study of cytomegalovirus exposure and HLA in healthy donors. General study findings and limits: TRBV6-2, TRBV6-3 and other indistinguishable V segments were excluded. It was approximately 150 TCR beta chains that were listed as cytomegalovirus-associated.

V shed 5 bases, J shed 4 bases, and the junction held 4 bases outside the gene matches. This CDR3 has 13 amino acids. CDR1 is MNHNS, CDR2 SASEGT, per germline. This clone was recorded a few times. Its cognate antigen is unknown. 13 Jbeta primers and 60 Vbeta primers were used for the PCR. As processed by the authors: Counted up in a later analysis, unique TCR beta chains came to about 80 million, with around 10 million shared. TCRdb's table, derived via immunoSEQ multiplex PCR, lists solely in-frame clones and lacks some. V and J calls and clone size follow that table, whereas D and trimming were derived from the DNA. This table has approximately 140,000 clones, 80% to 85% appearing once.

The chain carries TRBV6-1 and TRBJ1-2; 7 nucleotides match TRBD1. The TCR comes from a man aged 18 to 30 in good health and CMV-seronegative. Material for sequencing was PBMCs. The CDR3 region has the DNA TGTGCCAGCAGTTCACAGGGGACCTATGGCTACACCTTC. It encodes CASSSQGTYGYTF.